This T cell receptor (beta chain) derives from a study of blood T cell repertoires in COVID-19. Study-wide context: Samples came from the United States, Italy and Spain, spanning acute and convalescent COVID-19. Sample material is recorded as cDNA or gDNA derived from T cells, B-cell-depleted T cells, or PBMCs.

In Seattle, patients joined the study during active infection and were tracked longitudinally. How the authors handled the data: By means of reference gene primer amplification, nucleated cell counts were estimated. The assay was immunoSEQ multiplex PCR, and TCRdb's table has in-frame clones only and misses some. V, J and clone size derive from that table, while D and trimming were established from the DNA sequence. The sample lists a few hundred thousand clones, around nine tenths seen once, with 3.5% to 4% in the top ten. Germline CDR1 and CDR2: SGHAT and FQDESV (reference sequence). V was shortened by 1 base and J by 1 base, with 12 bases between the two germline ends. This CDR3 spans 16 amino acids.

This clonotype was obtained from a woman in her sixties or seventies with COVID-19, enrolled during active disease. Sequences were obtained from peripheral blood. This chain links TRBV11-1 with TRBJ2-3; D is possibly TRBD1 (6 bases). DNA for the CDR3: TGTGCCAGCAGCTTAGGTCATCACAGGGGCACAGATACGCAGTATTTT. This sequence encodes CASSLGHHRGTDTQYF.